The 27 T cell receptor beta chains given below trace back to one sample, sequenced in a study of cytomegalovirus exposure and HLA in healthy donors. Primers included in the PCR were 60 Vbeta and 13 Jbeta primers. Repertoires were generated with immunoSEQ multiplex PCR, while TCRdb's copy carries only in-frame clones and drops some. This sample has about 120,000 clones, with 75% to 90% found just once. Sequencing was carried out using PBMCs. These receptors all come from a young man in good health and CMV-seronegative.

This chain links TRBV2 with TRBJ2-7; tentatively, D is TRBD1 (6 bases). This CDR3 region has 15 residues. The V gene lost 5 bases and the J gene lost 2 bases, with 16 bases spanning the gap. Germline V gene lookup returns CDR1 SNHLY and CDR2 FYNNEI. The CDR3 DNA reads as TGTGCCAGCAGTTTATTGGCAGGGGAAACCTACGAGCAGTACTTC. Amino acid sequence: CASSLLAGETYEQYF.

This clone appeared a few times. CDR3 amino acids: CASSRRQGISNQPQHF. CDR3 bases: TGTGCCAGCAGTCGTAGACAGGGCATTAGCAATCAGCCCCAGCATTTT. This chain connects TRBV27 to TRBJ1-5, with 7 bases identical to TRBD1. Germline V gene sequence: CDR1 MNHEY, CDR2 SMNVEV (reference sequence). CDR3 length: 16 amino acids. Losses at the gene ends were 5 bases for V and 0 bases for J; bases not matched to a gene: 7.

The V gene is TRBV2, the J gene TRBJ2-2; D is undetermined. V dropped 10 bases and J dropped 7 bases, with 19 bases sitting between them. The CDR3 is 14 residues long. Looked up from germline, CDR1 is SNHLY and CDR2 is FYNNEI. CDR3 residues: CANLLQNPGGELFF. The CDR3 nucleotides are TGTGCCAACCTCCTACAGAATCCTGGCGGGGAGCTGTTTTTT. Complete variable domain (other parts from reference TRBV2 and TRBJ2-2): EPEVTQTPSHQVTQMGQEVILRCVPISNHLYFYWYRQILGQKVEFLVSFYNNEISEKSEIFDDQFSVERPDGSNFTLKIRSTKLEDSAMYFCANLLQNPGGELFFGEGSRLTVL.

In DNA, the CDR3 is TGTGCCAGTGCTCCCAGGGAATCATACAATCAGCCCCAGCATTTT. This translates into CASAPRESYNQPQHF. This rearrangement joins TRBV19 to TRBJ1-5, with TRBD1 as a possible D gene (5 bases). This CDR3 is 15 amino acids long. With 8 bases removed from V and 3 bases from J, the gap between germline ends came to 17 bases. Germline V gene sequence: CDR1 LNHDA, CDR2 SQIVND (reference sequence). The complete variable domain, with remaining parts taken from reference TRBV19 and TRBJ1-5, reads DGGITQSPKYLFRKEGQNVTLSCEQNLNHDAMYWYRQDPGQGLRLIYYSQIVNDFQKGDIAEGYSVSREKKESFPLTVTSAQKNPTAFYLCASAPRESYNQPQHFGDGTRLSIL.

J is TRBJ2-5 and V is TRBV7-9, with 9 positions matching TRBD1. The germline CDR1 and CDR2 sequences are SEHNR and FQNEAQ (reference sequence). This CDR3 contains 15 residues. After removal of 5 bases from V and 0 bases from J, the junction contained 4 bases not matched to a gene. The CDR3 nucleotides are TGTGCCAGCAGCCCTCGGGACAGGGACCAAGAGACCCAGTACTTC. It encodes CASSPRDRDQETQYF.

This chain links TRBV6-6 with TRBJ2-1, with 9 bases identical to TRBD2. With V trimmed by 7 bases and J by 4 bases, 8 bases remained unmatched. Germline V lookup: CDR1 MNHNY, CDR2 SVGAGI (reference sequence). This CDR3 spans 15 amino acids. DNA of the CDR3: TGTGCCAGCAACCCACTAGCGGGCGCTTACAATGAGCAGTTCTTC. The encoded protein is CASNPLAGAYNEQFF.

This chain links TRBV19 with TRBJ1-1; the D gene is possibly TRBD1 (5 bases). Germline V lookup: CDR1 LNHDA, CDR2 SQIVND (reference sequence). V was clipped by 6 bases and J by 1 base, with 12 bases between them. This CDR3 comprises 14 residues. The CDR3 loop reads CASRRGGPNTEAFF. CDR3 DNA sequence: TGTGCCAGTAGGCGGGGGGGACCGAACACTGAAGCTTTCTTT.

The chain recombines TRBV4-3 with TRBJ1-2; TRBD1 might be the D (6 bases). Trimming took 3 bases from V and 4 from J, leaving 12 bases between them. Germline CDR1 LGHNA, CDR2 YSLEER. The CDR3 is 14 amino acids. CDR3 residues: CASSHSQGTYGYTF. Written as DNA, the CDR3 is TGCGCCAGCAGCCATTCTCAGGGGACCTATGGCTACACCTTC.

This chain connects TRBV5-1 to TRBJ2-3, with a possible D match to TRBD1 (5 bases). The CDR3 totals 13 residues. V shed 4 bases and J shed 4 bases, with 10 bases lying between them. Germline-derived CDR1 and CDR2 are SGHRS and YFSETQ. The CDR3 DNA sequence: TGCGCCAGCAGCCAAGCAGGGCCAGATACGCAGTATTTT. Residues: CASSQAGPDTQYF.

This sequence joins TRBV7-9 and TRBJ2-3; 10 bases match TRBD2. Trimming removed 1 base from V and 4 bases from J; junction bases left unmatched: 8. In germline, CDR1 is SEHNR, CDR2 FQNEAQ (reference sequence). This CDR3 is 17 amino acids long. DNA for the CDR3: TGTGCCAGCAGCTTAGACGGTAGCGGGGGGCCCGCAGATACGCAGTATTTT. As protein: CASSLDGSGGPADTQYF.

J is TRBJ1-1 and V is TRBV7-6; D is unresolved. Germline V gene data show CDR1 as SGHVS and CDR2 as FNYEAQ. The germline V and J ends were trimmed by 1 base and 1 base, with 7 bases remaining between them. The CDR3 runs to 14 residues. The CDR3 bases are TGTGCCAGCAGCTTAGGTACATGGAACACTGAAGCTTTCTTT. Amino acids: CASSLGTWNTEAFF.

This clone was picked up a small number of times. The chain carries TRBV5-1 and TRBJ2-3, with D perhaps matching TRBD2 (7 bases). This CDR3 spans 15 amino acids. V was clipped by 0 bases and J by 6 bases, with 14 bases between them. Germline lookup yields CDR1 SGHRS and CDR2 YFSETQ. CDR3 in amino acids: CASSLDQGRGDTQYF. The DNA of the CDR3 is TGCGCCAGCAGCTTGGATCAGGGGCGGGGGGATACGCAGTATTTT.

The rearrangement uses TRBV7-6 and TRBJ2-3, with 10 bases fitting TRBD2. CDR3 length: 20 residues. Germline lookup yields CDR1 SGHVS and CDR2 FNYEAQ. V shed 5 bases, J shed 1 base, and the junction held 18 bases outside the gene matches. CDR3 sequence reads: CASSPSGLAVGLGGTDTQYF. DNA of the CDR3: TGTGCCAGCAGCCCCTCAGGACTAGCGGTGGGTTTGGGAGGCACAGATACGCAGTATTTT.

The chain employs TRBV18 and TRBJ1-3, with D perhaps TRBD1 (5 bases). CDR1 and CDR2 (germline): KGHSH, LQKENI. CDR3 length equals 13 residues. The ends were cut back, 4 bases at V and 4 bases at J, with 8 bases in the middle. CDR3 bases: TGTGCCAGCTCACAGGGGCACGGAAACACCATATATTTT. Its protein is CASSQGHGNTIYF. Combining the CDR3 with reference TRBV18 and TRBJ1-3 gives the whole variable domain NAGVMQNPRHLVRRRGQEARLRCSPMKGHSHVYWYRQLPEEGLKFMVYLQKENIIDESGMPKERFSAEFPKEGPSILRIQQVVRGDSAAYFCASSQGHGNTIYFGEGSWLTVV.

CDR3 amino acids: CASSRRPGLAGGEKTQYF. The CDR3 nucleotides read TGTGCCAGCAGCCGACGGCCGGGACTAGCGGGTGGGGAGAAGACCCAGTACTTC. This chain connects TRBV28 to TRBJ2-5, with TRBD2 identical over 12 bases. V trimming: 6 bases; J trimming: 6 bases; junction bases outside the gene matches: 17. The CDR3 contains 18 residues. CDR1 and CDR2 from the germline V gene are MDHEN and SYDVKM.

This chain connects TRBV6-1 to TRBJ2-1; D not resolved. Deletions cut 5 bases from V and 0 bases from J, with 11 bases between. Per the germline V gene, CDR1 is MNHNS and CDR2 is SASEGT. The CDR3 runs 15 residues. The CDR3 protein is CASSPRLSSYNEQFF. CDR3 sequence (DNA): TGTGCCAGCAGTCCCCGCCTAAGCTCCTACAATGAGCAGTTCTTC.

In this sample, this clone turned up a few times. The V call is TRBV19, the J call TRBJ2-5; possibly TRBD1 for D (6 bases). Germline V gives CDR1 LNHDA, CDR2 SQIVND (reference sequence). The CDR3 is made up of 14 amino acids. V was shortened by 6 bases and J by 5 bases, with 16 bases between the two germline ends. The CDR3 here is CASSLQGIQETQYF. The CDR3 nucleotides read TGTGCCAGTAGCCTACAGGGAATACAGGAGACCCAGTACTTC.

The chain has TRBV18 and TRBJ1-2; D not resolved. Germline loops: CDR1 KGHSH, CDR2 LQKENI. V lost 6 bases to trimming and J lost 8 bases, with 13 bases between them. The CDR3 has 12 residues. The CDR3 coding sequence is TGTGCCAGCTCGGCGGCCCACGAAGGCTACACCTTC. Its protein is CASSAAHEGYTF.

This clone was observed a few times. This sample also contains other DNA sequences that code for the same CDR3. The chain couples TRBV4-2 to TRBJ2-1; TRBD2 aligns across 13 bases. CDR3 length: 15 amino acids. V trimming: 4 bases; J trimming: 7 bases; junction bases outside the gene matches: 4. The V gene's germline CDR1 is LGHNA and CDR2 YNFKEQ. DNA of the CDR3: TGTGCCAGCAGCCCCGGGACTAGCGGGGCGAATGAGCAGTTCTTC. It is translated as CASSPGTSGANEQFF.

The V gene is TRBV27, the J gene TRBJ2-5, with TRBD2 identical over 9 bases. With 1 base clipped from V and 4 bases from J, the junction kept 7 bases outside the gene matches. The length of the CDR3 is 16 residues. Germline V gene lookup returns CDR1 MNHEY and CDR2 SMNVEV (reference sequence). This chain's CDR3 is CASSLLGGGAGETQYF. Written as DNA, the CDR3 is TGTGCCAGCAGTTTATTGGGCGGGGGGGCAGGAGAGACCCAGTACTTC.

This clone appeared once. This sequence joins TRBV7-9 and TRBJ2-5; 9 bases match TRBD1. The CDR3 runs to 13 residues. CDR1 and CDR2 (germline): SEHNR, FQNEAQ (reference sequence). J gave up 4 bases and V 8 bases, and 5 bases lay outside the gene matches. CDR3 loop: CASGDRVVETQYF. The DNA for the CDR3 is TGTGCCAGCGGGGACAGGGTAGTAGAGACCCAGTACTTC.

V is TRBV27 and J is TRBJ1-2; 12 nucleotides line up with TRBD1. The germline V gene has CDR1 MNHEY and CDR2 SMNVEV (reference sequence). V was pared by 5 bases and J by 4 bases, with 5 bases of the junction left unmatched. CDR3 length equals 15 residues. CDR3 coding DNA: TGTGCCAGCAGTCCGGGACAGGGGGCGGTCTATGGCTACACCTTC. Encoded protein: CASSPGQGAVYGYTF.

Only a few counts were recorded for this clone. The CDR3 nucleotides are TGTGCCAGCACTGGACAGGGGCTTCGGGAGCAGTACTTC. It yields the protein CASTGQGLREQYF. The V call is TRBV7-9, the J call TRBJ2-5; TRBD1 matches at 9 bases. The ends lost 7 bases at V and 11 bases at J; junction bases unmatched: 11. The V gene's germline CDR1 is SEHNR and CDR2 FQNEAQ (reference sequence). The CDR3 runs to 13 residues. Together with reference TRBV7-9 and TRBJ2-5, the CDR3 gives the full variable domain: DTGVSQNPRHKITKRGQNVTFRCDPISEHNRLYWYRQTLGQGPEFLTYFQNEAQLEKSRLLSDRFSAERPKGSFSTLEIQRTEQGDSAMYLCASTGQGLREQYFGPGTRLLVL.

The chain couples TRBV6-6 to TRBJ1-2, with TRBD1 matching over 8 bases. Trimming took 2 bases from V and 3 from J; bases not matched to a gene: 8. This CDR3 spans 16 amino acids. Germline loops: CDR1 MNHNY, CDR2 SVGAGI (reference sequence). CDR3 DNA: TGTGCCAGCAGTTACGGAGACAGGGGAGGAGACTATGGCTACACCTTC. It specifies CASSYGDRGGDYGYTF.

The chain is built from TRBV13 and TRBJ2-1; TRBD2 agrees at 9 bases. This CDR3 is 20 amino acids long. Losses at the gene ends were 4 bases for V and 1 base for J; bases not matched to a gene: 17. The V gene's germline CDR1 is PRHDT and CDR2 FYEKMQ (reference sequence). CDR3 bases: TGTGCCAGCAGCTCCTCGGGGGGCGGGGGGGCCGTTAGTTCCTACAATGAGCAGTTCTTC. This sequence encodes CASSSSGGGGAVSSYNEQFF.

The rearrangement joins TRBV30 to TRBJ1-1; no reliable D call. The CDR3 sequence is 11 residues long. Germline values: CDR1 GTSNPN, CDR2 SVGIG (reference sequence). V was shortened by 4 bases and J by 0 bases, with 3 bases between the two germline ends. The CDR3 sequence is CAWNMNTEAFF. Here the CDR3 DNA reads TGTGCCTGGAACATGAACACTGAAGCTTTCTTT. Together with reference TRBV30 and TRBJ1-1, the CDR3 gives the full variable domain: SQTIHQWPATLVQPVGSPLSLECTVEGTSNPNLYWYRQAAGRGLQLLFYSVGIGQISSEVPQNLSASRPQDRQFILSSKKLLLSDSGFYLCAWNMNTEAFFGQGTRLTVV.

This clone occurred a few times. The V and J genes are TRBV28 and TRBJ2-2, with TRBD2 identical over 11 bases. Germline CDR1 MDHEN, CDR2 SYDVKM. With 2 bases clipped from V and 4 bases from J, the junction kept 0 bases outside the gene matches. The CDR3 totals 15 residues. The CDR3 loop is CASSLGLAGTGELFF. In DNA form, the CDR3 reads TGTGCCAGCAGTTTAGGACTAGCGGGCACCGGGGAGCTGTTTTTT.